The 24 T cell receptor beta chains below come from one sample, sequenced in a study of graft-versus-host responses after intestinal transplantation. TCRdb's copy holds only in-frame clones and misses some; the assay was immunoSEQ multiplex PCR. There are tens of thousands of clones in the sample; approximately 92% occur only once, and approximately 42% lies in the top ten. This specimen was PBMCs, taken roughly 39 weeks after intestinal transplant. These receptors all come from a human patient who received an intestinal transplant, so some T cells may come from the graft donor.

This chain links TRBV7-9 with TRBJ1-2; possible D gene TRBD1, 5 bases. V lost 3 bases, J lost 5 bases, and 10 bases lay in between. Germline assignment: CDR1 SEHNR and CDR2 FQNEAQ (reference sequence). This CDR3 is 13 amino acids long. Here the CDR3 reads CASSFRDPYGYTF. The DNA of the CDR3 is TGTGCCAGCAGCTTCAGGGACCCTTATGGCTACACCTTC.

This chain joins TRBV19 and TRBJ2-3; D is undetermined. Germline CDR1 and CDR2: LNHDA and SQIVND (reference sequence). The CDR3 runs 13 residues. The V end lost 1 base, the J end lost 5 bases, and 7 bases lay between the germline ends. The CDR3 protein is CASSIGRKDTQYF. CDR3 sequence (DNA): TGTGCCAGTAGTATAGGGAGAAAAGATACGCAGTATTTT.

The genes are TRBV12-5 and TRBJ1-1; D gene unclear. Per germline, CDR1 LGHNT and CDR2 FRNRAP. The CDR3 runs 13 residues. Trimming removed 7 bases from V and 0 bases from J, with 9 bases in between. The CDR3 DNA follows: TGTGCTAGTGAGGAGGGAATGAACACTGAAGCTTTCTTT. It translates to CASEEGMNTEAFF.

V and J are TRBV5-1 and TRBJ2-7; 8 nucleotides align to TRBD1. CDR1 is SGHRS and CDR2 is YFSETQ in the germline V gene. This CDR3 has 15 residues. The ends lost 4 bases at V and 2 bases at J; junction bases unmatched: 8. The CDR3 here is CASSLLDRAPYEQYF. The CDR3 nucleotides are TGCGCCAGCAGCCTACTGGACAGGGCGCCCTACGAGCAGTACTTC.

The rearrangement uses TRBV6-5 and TRBJ1-1; D not resolved. The CDR3 totals 12 residues. The germline gives CDR1 MNHEY, CDR2 SVGAGI. Trimming pared 0 bases from V and 4 bases from J, leaving 3 bases between. DNA for the CDR3: TGTGCCAGCAGTTACTCGGCCACTGAAGCTTTCTTT. This codes for CASSYSATEAFF.

This chain uses TRBV19 with TRBJ2-7; a weak D match, TRBD1 (5 bases). Germline CDR1 LNHDA, CDR2 SQIVND (reference sequence). V was trimmed by 1 base and J by 2 bases, leaving 12 bases between them. The CDR3 is 15 amino acids. CDR3 bases: TGTGCCAGTAGTATAGGGGTGGGGCATACCTACGAGCAGTACTTC. Its protein product is CASSIGVGHTYEQYF.

The rearrangement uses TRBV2 and TRBJ2-7; 10 bases fit TRBD2. Trimming at V came to 2 bases and at J to 5 bases, leaving 3 bases not matched to a gene. CDR1 SNHLY and CDR2 FYNNEI come from the germline V gene. The CDR3 runs to 14 residues. The CDR3 coding sequence is TGTGCCAGCAGTGAAAGCGGGAGGGGGGACGAGCAGTACTTC. This codes for CASSESGRGDEQYF.

The V gene is TRBV6-1, the J gene TRBJ1-6; tentative D call: TRBD1 (6 bases). From germline, CDR1 is MNHNS and CDR2 SASEGT. This CDR3 contains 15 residues. V was pared by 8 bases and J by 8 bases, with 19 bases between. In DNA form, the CDR3 reads TGTGCCAGCCGGGGGGGGGCGGATTGGGATTCACCCCTCCACTTT. Translating gives CASRGGADWDSPLHF.

The V gene is TRBV19, the J gene TRBJ1-5; a possible D gene is TRBD1 (5 bases). Germline CDR1 reads LNHDA; CDR2 reads SQIVND (reference sequence). The ends were cut back, 0 bases at V and 3 bases at J, with 12 bases in the middle. This CDR3 region has 16 residues. The CDR3 region has the DNA TGTGCCAGTAGTATAGATCAGGGCAGGGCCAATCAGCCCCAGCATTTT. Protein sequence: CASSIDQGRANQPQHF.

The chain carries TRBV6-5 and TRBJ2-5; D is unclear. Near its end, the DNA agrees better with TRBJ2-7, so the J call may be wrong. CDR1 and CDR2 (germline): MNHEY, SVGAGI. CDR3 size: 11 residues. The CDR3 spells CASSYLGEQYF. The CDR3 nucleotides are TGTGCCAGCAGTTACTTGGGCGAGCAGTACTTC.

The chain has TRBV19 and TRBJ1-4; D is perhaps TRBD1 (5 bases). CDR3 length: 14 amino acids. V lost 6 bases to trimming and J lost 0 bases, with 8 bases between them. Germline V lookup: CDR1 LNHDA, CDR2 SQIVND (reference sequence). The CDR3 sequence: CASRRTPTNEKLFF. The CDR3 bases are TGTGCCAGTAGAAGGACACCAACTAATGAAAAACTGTTTTTT.

This sequence joins TRBV7-9 and TRBJ1-5; D is perhaps TRBD1 (5 bases). The V end was cut by 0 bases, the J end by 2 bases, with 17 bases between. Germline V gives CDR1 SEHNR, CDR2 FQNEAQ (reference sequence). The CDR3 extends over 18 amino acids. CDR3 bases: TGTGCCAGCAGCTTAGCCTCGACGGGGGGTGTGGGCAATCAGCCCCAGCATTTT. It specifies CASSLASTGGVGNQPQHF.

This clone occurred once. V gene TRBV5-6 combines with J gene TRBJ2-5; possibly TRBD1 or TRBD2 for D (6 bases each). From germline, CDR1 is SGHDT and CDR2 YYEEEE. This CDR3 region has 16 residues. The V end was cut by 2 bases, the J end by 2 bases, with 16 bases between. CDR3 DNA sequence: TGTGCCAGCAGCTTCCGGGGGCAAATCTCTCAAGAGACCCAGTACTTC. Translating gives CASSFRGQISQETQYF.

As for this clone: A far larger clone is one base from this, pointing to a likely read error. V usage is TRBV7-9 and J usage is TRBJ2-7, with TRBD1 identical over 7 bases. There are 14 residues in the CDR3. Germline V lookup: CDR1 SEHNR, CDR2 FQNEAQ (reference sequence). The CDR3 protein is CASCLVTGTYEQYF. The CDR3 DNA follows: TGTGCCAGCTGCTTGGTGACAGGGACCTACGAGCAGTACTTC.

J is TRBJ1-6 and V is TRBV28, with unresolved D. Germline V CDR1 and CDR2: MDHEN, SYDVKM. The CDR3 extends over 15 amino acids. V was cut by 2 bases and J by 6 bases, with 11 bases left in between. The CDR3 loop is CASSLERGFNSPLHF. The CDR3 nucleotides are TGTGCCAGCAGTTTAGAGCGGGGATTTAATTCACCCCTCCACTTT.

In its sample, this clone was seen once. The chain carries TRBV11-1 and TRBJ1-2; D may be TRBD1 (5 bases). This CDR3 is 15 amino acids long. Germline values: CDR1 SGHAT, CDR2 FQDESV (reference sequence). Trimming took 5 bases from V and 2 from J, leaving 15 bases between them. The CDR3: CASSAGRQTNYGYTF. In DNA form, the CDR3 reads TGTGCCAGCAGCGCTGGCCGACAGACGAACTATGGCTACACCTTC.

The chain recombines TRBV7-9 with TRBJ2-7, with D tentatively TRBD1 or TRBD2 (5 bases each). CDR3 length: 15 amino acids. Germline V gene data show CDR1 as SEHNR and CDR2 as FQNEAQ (reference sequence). The V end was cut by 2 bases, the J end by 4 bases, with 15 bases between. Written as DNA, the CDR3 is TGTGCCAGCAGCTTAATCGAGGGGACCACTTACGAGCAGTACTTC. Residues: CASSLIEGTTYEQYF. Based on the CDR3 plus reference TRBV7-9 and TRBJ2-7, the full variable domain is DTGVSQNPRHKITKRGQNVTFRCDPISEHNRLYWYRQTLGQGPEFLTYFQNEAQLEKSRLLSDRFSAERPKGSFSTLEIQRTEQGDSAMYLCASSLIEGTTYEQYFGPGTRLTVT.

V usage is TRBV7-9 and J usage is TRBJ2-7; 11 positions agree with TRBD2. This CDR3 has 17 residues. Trimming took 3 bases from V and 3 from J; bases not matched to a gene: 10. Germline values: CDR1 SEHNR, CDR2 FQNEAQ (reference sequence). This chain's CDR3 is CASSFTSGSPVSYEQYF. CDR3 nucleotide sequence: TGTGCCAGCAGCTTTACTAGCGGGAGCCCGGTCAGCTACGAGCAGTACTTC.

This chain joins TRBV10-1 and TRBJ2-1, with 14 bases matching TRBD2. CDR3 length: 16 residues. Germline V lookup: CDR1 WNHNN, CDR2 SYGVQD (reference sequence). V trimming: 10 bases; J trimming: 9 bases; junction bases outside the gene matches: 14. CDR3 sequence: CANSRVTSGRAVEQFF. CDR3 nucleotide sequence: TGCGCCAACTCGAGGGTGACTAGCGGGAGGGCCGTTGAGCAGTTCTTC.

This clone occurred a few times. The chain couples TRBV7-2 to TRBJ1-2; TRBD1 matches 10 bases. CDR1 is SGHTA and CDR2 is FQGNSA in the germline V gene. The CDR3 covers 13 residues. The J segment lost 6 bases and the V segment lost 5 bases, leaving 3 bases of the junction unmatched. The CDR3 sequence is CASSQGTGDGYTF. The CDR3 nucleotides are TGTGCCAGCAGCCAAGGGACAGGGGATGGCTACACCTTC.

V and J are TRBV5-4 and TRBJ2-7; 7 bases line up with TRBD2. Germline V gene sequence: CDR1 SGHNT, CDR2 YYREEE (reference sequence). V dropped 5 bases and J dropped 1; count of bases not matched to a gene: 6. The CDR3 totals 14 residues. CDR3 nucleotides: TGTGCCAGCAGTCCTGGGGGGGGTTCCTACGAGCAGTACTTC. As protein: CASSPGGGSYEQYF. Full variable domain (outside the CDR3, taken from reference TRBV5-4 and TRBJ2-7): ETGVTQSPTHLIKTRGQQVTLRCSSQSGHNTVSWYQQALGQGPQFIFQYYREEENGRGNFPPRFSGLQFPNYSSELNVNALELDDSALYLCASSPGGGSYEQYFGPGTRLTVT.

The chain carries TRBV6-6 and TRBJ2-5; 11 bases are shared with TRBD2. The trim removed 4 bases at V and 2 bases at J, leaving 3 bases unmatched. Per the germline V gene, CDR1 is MNHNY and CDR2 is SVGAGI (reference sequence). The CDR3 length is 15 residues. CDR3 DNA sequence: TGTGCCAGCAGTTTGACTAGCGGGAATCAAGAGACCCAGTACTTC. Protein product: CASSLTSGNQETQYF.

The chain recombines TRBV13 with TRBJ2-1; 10 nucleotides agree with TRBD2. This CDR3 is 18 amino acids long. With 1 base clipped from V and 6 bases from J, the junction kept 12 bases outside the gene matches. CDR1 is PRHDT and CDR2 is FYEKMQ in the germline V gene (reference sequence). The CDR3 reads CASSLESSGSGAINEQFF. Written as DNA, the CDR3 is TGTGCCAGCAGCTTAGAGTCTAGCGGGAGTGGGGCAATCAATGAGCAGTTCTTC.

V is TRBV6-6 and J is TRBJ1-5, with 9 bases lining up with TRBD1. V lost 5 bases to trimming and J lost 9 bases; unmatched junction nucleotides: 14. Germline CDR1 reads MNHNY; CDR2 reads SVGAGI (reference sequence). This CDR3 contains 16 residues. The CDR3 nucleotides read TGTGCCAGCAGTCCCGACCGTAGGACAGGGGTTGGGCCCCAGCATTTT. Translating it yields CASSPDRRTGVGPQHF.